A selection of T cell receptor beta chains follows, all from one sample in a study of blood T cell repertoires in COVID-19. The data were produced by immunoSEQ multiplex PCR, yet TCRdb's version contains in-frame clones alone and is incomplete. The table has about 150,000 clones, around nine tenths seen once; the top ten hold 2% to 3%. Sequencing input: peripheral blood. The source of these receptors is a woman at least 80 years old with COVID-19, enrolled during active disease. CDR3s include the opening cysteine and the closing phenylalanine or tryptophan.

j_call v_call cdr3_aa
TRBJ1-2 TRBV25-1 CASSERTGQFYGYTF
TRBJ1-1 TRBV28 CASSEGKGHMNTEAFF
TRBJ2-1 TRBV5-4 CASSSGGRVTNNEQFF
TRBJ2-3 TRBV7-2 CASSLATGQQYF
TRBJ2-3 TRBV28 CASTSGRTDTQYF
TRBJ1-2 TRBV5-6 CASSPGTGGGTLYGYTF
TRBJ1-2 TRBV18 CASSPLRTGDNYGYTF
TRBJ2-7 TRBV5-6 CASSYGTGVTVSGSYEQYF
TRBJ1-4 TRBV7-2 CASRPNFGNEKLFF
TRBJ1-4 TRBV28 CASSLGPGEYGNEKLFF
TRBJ1-6 TRBV3-1/TRBV3-2 CASSQGRVGSPLHF
TRBJ2-1 TRBV3-1/TRBV3-2 CASSLLGNEQFF
TRBJ2-1 TRBV12-3/TRBV12-4 CASSILIEQFF
TRBJ2-7 TRBV28 CASSLLSSGNLEQYF
TRBJ2-1 TRBV5-5 CASSWTSREQFF
TRBJ2-2 TRBV24-1 CATSDRDRGRGTGELFF
TRBJ2-7 TRBV18 CASSPFQDRAYEQYF
TRBJ2-7 TRBV4-1 CASSQDTSYVQYF
TRBJ2-3 TRBV6-2/TRBV6-3 CASSYRPDRGADTQYF
TRBJ1-6 TRBV4-1 CASSQPPALWSPLHF
TRBJ1-1 TRBV10-3 CAISEFGGTASIGAEAFF
TRBJ2-7 TRBV9 CASSVGSSGSYEQYF
TRBJ1-2 TRBV5-1 CASTSLGQSYGYTF
TRBJ2-5 TRBV5-5 CASSSVPGQGTQETQYF
TRBJ1-1 TRBV4-2 CASSHPAGAEAFF
TRBJ2-2 TRBV28 CASSKDNRRTGELFF
TRBJ1-1 TRBV27 CASSLGGRGTEAFF
TRBJ1-4 TRBV19 CASLDRNLEKLFF
TRBJ2-1 TRBV2 CASSVGTSGEQFF
TRBJ1-1 TRBV9 CASSEELGTEAFF
TRBJ1-5 TRBV19 CASRIAGGQPQHF
TRBJ1-5 TRBV15 CATSKRDRGTQPQHF
TRBJ1-3 TRBV28 CASSLGTGGNGNTIYF
TRBJ2-3 TRBV7-2 CASSARPTDTQYF
TRBJ2-3 TRBV3-1/TRBV3-2 CASSRLTDTQYF
TRBJ2-7 TRBV4-1 CASSQVFPGIYEQYF
TRBJ2-3 TRBV9 CASSVENRGTDTQYF
TRBJ2-5 TRBV19 CASSSPRREGKETQYF
TRBJ2-7 TRBV5-1 CASSLAVSSKPYEQYF
TRBJ1-4 TRBV5-6 CASSLGDRREKLFF
TRBJ2-3 TRBV2 CASRPGTSGEADTQYF
TRBJ2-1 TRBV6-5 CASKVAGAYNEQFF
TRBJ1-6 TRBV19 CASTPSDRTYNSPLHF
TRBJ2-7 TRBV3-1/TRBV3-2 CASSHNLASEQYF
TRBJ1-6 TRBV7-7 CASSNSGRSAPLHF
TRBJ1-3 TRBV11-1 CASSPDRANTIYF
TRBJ2-1 TRBV2 CASSGGLAGVYEQFF
TRBJ2-1 TRBV7-3 CASSTQGASYNEQFF
TRBJ1-5 TRBV10-3 CAISEAGTGVGQPQHF
TRBJ1-1 TRBV5-4 CASSRQEGAGEAFF
TRBJ1-3 TRBV7-8 CASSPPGRASGNTIYF